This T cell receptor (beta chain) originates from a study of kidney transplant recipient with SARS-CoV-2 infection. The CDR3 loop spans 16 amino acids. To note about this clonotype: A single base separates this from a much larger clone, so it may be a read error.

TCRdb re-derived calls from the reads in MiXCR, one entry per CDR3 protein. Among 200,000 to 300,000 distinct CDR3 sequences listed, roughly 26% were seen once. The sample in question was a blood sample, obtained at baseline and between days 110 and 120 from a kidney transplant recipient. The rearrangement links TRBV21-1 to TRBJ2-1; the table's D call of TRBD1 was not tested on the DNA. TRBV21-1 is marked as a pseudogene. The receptor was derived from a male patient in his thirties who had COVID-19 and was a kidney transplant recipient. Some T cells here may be from the graft donor. CDR3 region: CASSKVSGNVPNGQFF. For the CDR3, the DNA is TGTGCCAGCAGCAAAGTGTCAGGGAATGTACCCAATGGGCAGTTCTTC.